This T cell receptor beta chain emerged from a study of blood T cells in healthy people across ages. Findings and limits, study-wide: Donors of long life had a larger count of naive CD4+ cells and greater diversity than aged donors. Older age coincided with a roughly linear decline in TCR beta diversity per million T cells.

Concerning this clonotype itself: The antigen is unknown.

Germline V gene data show CDR1 as LGHDT and CDR2 as YNNKEL (reference sequence). This CDR3 has 14 residues. Per-sample yields of isolated PBMCs were at least 6 million. Primers used in a second PCR of about 6 to 12 cycles were a sample-barcoded 5' primer and a J-beta primer mix. TCRdb re-analysed the 5' RACE reads in MiXCR, keeping a single row per CDR3 protein. This table holds roughly 800,000 distinct CDR3 sequences, 36% found once. This receptor was taken from a man aged 18 to 30 in good health. The chain uses TRBV3-1 and TRBJ1-5; 8 bases align to TRBD1. The sequenced material came from blood. The CDR3 DNA sequence: TGTACCGGCAGCCATCAGGGGGCTGGTCAGCCCCAGCATTTT. It codes for CTGSHQGAGQPQHF. Based on the CDR3 plus reference TRBV3-1 and TRBJ1-5, the full variable domain is DTAVSQTPKYLVTQMGNDKSIKCEQNLGHDTMYWYKQDSKKFLKIMFSYNNKELIINETVPNRFSPKSPDKAHLNLHINSLELGDSAVYFCTGSHQGAGQPQHFGDGTRLSIL.